The 19 T cell receptor beta chains below all came from one sample that was sequenced in a study of regulatory T cells in long-lasting Graves disease. With iRepertoire HTBI primers and Arm-PCR of CDR3 regions, TCR beta libraries were built. Each CDR3 protein gets one entry after TCRdb re-called the multiplex PCR reads with MiXCR. Of 400,000 to 500,000 distinct CDR3 sequences in the sample, less than 15% are singletons; the top ten hold approximately 19%. The time point denotes: newly diagnosed GD, antithyroid drugs for less than 3 months. RNA extracted from PBMCs served as the sequencing template. This sample was also put to use in a study of T cells in Graves' hyperthyroidism and ophthalmopathy.

The specimen was peripheral blood mononuclear cells (PBMCs), collected at new diagnosis, from a patient treated with antithyroid drugs. The receptors originated from a woman in her 50s with Graves disease.

This clonotype has only a few counts. V usage is TRBV28 and J usage is TRBJ1-6, with TRBD1 matching over 9 bases. With 6 bases clipped from V and 6 bases from J, the junction kept 9 bases outside the gene matches. There are 16 residues in the CDR3. The germline V gene encodes CDR1 MDHEN and CDR2 SYDVKM. The CDR3: CASRFGTGPVNSPLHF. CDR3 bases: TGTGCCAGCAGGTTCGGGACAGGGCCCGTTAATTCACCCCTCCACTTT. Drawing the rest from reference TRBV28 and TRBJ1-6, the complete variable domain is DVKVTQSSRYLVKRTGEKVFLECVQDMDHENMFWYRQDPGLGLRLIYFSYDVKMKEKGDIPEGYSVSREKKERFSLILESASTNQTSMYLCASRFGTGPVNSPLHFGNGTRLTVT.

The J gene is TRBJ2-4, the V gene TRBV7-6; possible D gene TRBD1, 6 bases. The J call is doubtful: the DNA matches TRBJ2-7 better. The CDR3 extends over 13 amino acids. Germline CDR1 is SGHVS and CDR2 is FNYEAQ. This CDR3 reads CASSPLQGNEQYF. The CDR3 DNA follows: TGTGCCAGCAGCCCGCTACAGGGTAACGAGCAGTACTTC.

This clonotype was counted many times. The chain couples TRBV5-1 to TRBJ1-1, with TRBD1 matching over 9 bases. The CDR3 is 15 amino acids. Germline lookup yields CDR1 SGHRS and CDR2 YFSETQ. With 3 bases clipped from V and 1 base from J, the junction kept 4 bases outside the gene matches. The chain's CDR3 is CASSSGTGRNTEAFF. The CDR3 DNA follows: TGCGCCAGCAGCTCTGGGACAGGGCGGAACACTGAAGCTTTCTTT.

CDR3 coding DNA: TGTGCCAGCAGCCAAGTAGGGCTAGATAGTGGTGGAGAGCAGTACTTC. This encodes CASSQVGLDSGGEQYF. The chain uses TRBV4-2 and TRBJ2-7, with D uncertain. The CDR3 spans 16 residues. The V end was cut by 1 base, the J end by 7 bases, with 20 bases between. Per the germline V gene, CDR1 is LGHNA and CDR2 is YNFKEQ.

This chain connects TRBV20-1 to TRBJ2-5, with D tentatively TRBD1 (5 bases). With 0 bases removed from V and 2 bases from J, the gap between germline ends came to 10 bases. Germline loops: CDR1 DFQATT, CDR2 SNEGSKA (reference sequence). The CDR3 has 14 residues. CDR3 nucleotides: TGCAGTGCTAGAGATCACAGGACACAAGAGACCCAGTACTTC. Amino acids: CSARDHRTQETQYF.

This clonotype showed up just a few times. The chain is built from TRBV6-2 or TRBV6-3 and TRBJ1-2; 8 bases are shared with TRBD1. CDR1 is MNHEY and CDR2 is SVGEGT in the germline V gene. J lost 7 bases, V lost 8 bases, and 9 bases had no gene match. The CDR3 is 13 amino acids. CDR3 loop: CASEPQGAGGYTF. The CDR3 region has the DNA TGTGCCAGCGAACCGCAGGGGGCGGGTGGCTACACCTTC.

In this sample, this clonotype turned up a few times. This chain joins TRBV9 and TRBJ2-2; TRBD2 matches at 7 bases. V lost 0 bases to trimming and J lost 5 bases; unmatched junction nucleotides: 1. CDR3 length equals 14 residues. Germline V CDR1 and CDR2: SGDLS, YYNGEE. CDR3 sequence reads: CASSVDGGTGELFF. The CDR3 bases are TGTGCCAGCAGCGTAGACGGGGGGACCGGGGAGCTGTTTTTT.

In this sample, this clonotype turned up many times. The chain recombines TRBV28 with TRBJ2-7; TRBD1 might be the D (6 bases). This CDR3 contains 14 residues. Germline CDR1 is MDHEN and CDR2 is SYDVKM. Trimming stripped 5 bases from V and 4 bases from J, with 15 bases between. CDR3 in amino acids: CASSAATGRYEQYF. DNA for the CDR3: TGTGCCAGCAGTGCTGCGACAGGACGGTACGAGCAGTACTTC.

Ten or more counts support this clonotype. The chain couples TRBV2 to TRBJ2-7; D unresolved. CDR1 and CDR2 (germline): SNHLY, FYNNEI. With 2 bases removed from V and 2 bases from J, the gap between germline ends came to 7 bases. The CDR3 runs to 13 residues. CDR3 in DNA: TGTGCCAGCAGTGAACAGGCGGCCTACGAGCAGTACTTC. It is translated as CASSEQAAYEQYF.

This clonotype has just a few counts. This chain uses TRBV7-9 with TRBJ2-7; D gene unclear. The CDR3 runs to 13 residues. Germline CDR1 is SEHNR and CDR2 is FQNEAQ (reference sequence). Trimming removed 1 base at V and 3 bases at J, with 7 bases between. The CDR3 region is CASSLVTRYEQYF. The CDR3 DNA reads as TGTGCCAGCAGCTTAGTGACTCGCTACGAGCAGTACTTC.

This clonotype was found a few times. A much larger clonotype is one base distant, so this may be a read error. The chain links TRBV28 to TRBJ1-2; maybe TRBD1 (6 bases). Deletions cut 11 bases from V and 6 bases from J, with 28 bases between. CDR3 size: 16 residues. Germline V gene lookup returns CDR1 MDHEN and CDR2 SYDVKM. CDR3: CAGQFISTGSQDGYTF. CDR3 coding DNA: TGTGCCGGCCAGTTTATATCAACAGGGAGTCAAGATGGCTACACCTTC.

This clonotype was observed many times. The V call is TRBV29-1, the J call TRBJ2-3; D not certain. Germline CDR1 reads SQVTM; CDR2 reads ANQGSEA. With 6 bases removed from V and 3 bases from J, the gap between germline ends came to 10 bases. The CDR3 sequence is 12 residues long. The DNA for the CDR3 is TGCAGCGTCGGTGGCGAGACAGATACGCAGTATTTT. Translation: CSVGGETDTQYF.

For this clonotype: One base away lies a much larger clone, so this may be a sequencing read error. This rearrangement joins TRBV20-1 to TRBJ2-7; a possible D gene is TRBD1 (5 bases). Germline V CDR1 and CDR2: DFQATT, SNEGSKA (reference sequence). The CDR3 length is 14 residues. CDR3: CGARVTGHHYEQYF. In DNA form, the CDR3 reads TGCGGTGCTAGAGTAACCGGACACCACTACGAGCAGTACTTC.

The chain couples TRBV20-1 to TRBJ2-3, with 10 bases lining up with TRBD2. CDR3 length: 13 amino acids. The V gene end was trimmed by 6 bases and the J gene end by 4 bases; junction bases not matched to a gene: 4. Germline V CDR1 and CDR2: DFQATT, SNEGSKA (reference sequence). The CDR3 DNA reads TGCAGTGCCACTAGCGGGATAGCAGATACGCAGTATTTT. Encoded protein: CSATSGIADTQYF.

The chain joins TRBV5-5 to TRBJ2-1, with a tentative D call TRBD2 (5 bases). Germline assignment: CDR1 SGHKS and CDR2 YYEKEE (reference sequence). There are 19 residues in the CDR3. The V and J ends lost 4 bases and 9 bases respectively, with 32 bases between them. CDR3 residues: CASSGGGRLLALGNREQFF. In DNA, the CDR3 is TGTGCCAGCAGCGGAGGTGGACGGTTATTAGCGCTCGGGAATCGTGAGCAGTTCTTC.

The chain recombines TRBV5-1 with TRBJ1-2; D perhaps matches TRBD1 (5 bases). The CDR3 runs 13 residues. Trimming took off 4 bases at V and 4 bases at J, with 11 bases between the two ends. Germline assignment: CDR1 SGHRS and CDR2 YFSETQ. The CDR3 sequence: CASSADTAYGYTF. The CDR3 nucleotides read TGCGCCAGCAGCGCGGACACTGCCTATGGCTACACCTTC.

This clonotype was detected a few times. The chain's CDR3 is CASRVPGLAGAETQYF. DNA for the CDR3: TGTGCCAGCAGGGTTCCGGGACTAGCGGGAGCTGAGACCCAGTACTTC. This sequence joins TRBV28 and TRBJ2-5, with 14 bases identical to TRBD2. The CDR3 covers 16 residues. V dropped 6 bases and J dropped 5; count of bases not matched to a gene: 8. Germline V gene sequence: CDR1 MDHEN, CDR2 SYDVKM.

The V and J genes are TRBV20-1 and TRBJ2-2; no clear D gene. CDR3 size: 13 residues. Germline-derived CDR1 and CDR2 are DFQATT and SNEGSKA (reference sequence). Trimming took off 6 bases at V and 7 bases at J, with 15 bases between the two ends. Here the CDR3 reads CSAPPMLGGELFF. Written as DNA, the CDR3 is TGCAGTGCCCCACCCATGTTGGGCGGGGAGCTGTTTTTT.

This clonotype has only a few counts. V is TRBV27 and J is TRBJ2-7, with 7 positions matching TRBD2. Looked up from germline, CDR1 is MNHEY and CDR2 is SMNVEV (reference sequence). Trimming at V came to 5 bases and at J to 6 bases, leaving 7 bases not matched to a gene. CDR3 length: 13 amino acids. CDR3 region: CASSRGLVPEQYF. CDR3 nucleotides: TGTGCCAGCAGTCGCGGACTAGTTCCCGAGCAGTACTTC.